One sample yielded the 26 T cell receptor beta chains listed below, sequenced in a study of shared clonotypes between healthy human individuals. The assay was immunoSEQ multiplex PCR, and TCRdb's table has in-frame clones only and misses some. The data hold about 2.3 million clones, with about 92% observed a single time. Sequencing input: naive CD4+ T cells from PBMCs. Subset noted: CD45RA+ positively selected. All receptors derive from a man aged 18 to 35 in good health. Some clones in this sample may be carry-over from other donors' samples.

The chain employs TRBV18 and TRBJ2-3; a weak D match, TRBD2 (6 bases). This CDR3 has 16 residues. Trimming left V 3 bases short and J 2 bases short, with 15 bases between. CDR1 and CDR2 (germline): KGHSH, LQKENI. CDR3 sequence reads: CASSPRDSTNTDTQYF. In DNA, the CDR3 is TGTGCCAGCTCACCCCGGGACTCGACAAACACAGATACGCAGTATTTT. The full variable domain, rest sourced from reference TRBV18 and TRBJ2-3, is NAGVMQNPRHLVRRRGQEARLRCSPMKGHSHVYWYRQLPEEGLKFMVYLQKENIIDESGMPKERFSAEFPKEGPSILRIQQVVRGDSAAYFCASSPRDSTNTDTQYFGPGTRLTVL.

The genes are TRBV5-1 and TRBJ2-3; D possibly matches TRBD1 or TRBD2 (5 bases each). The CDR3 length is 15 residues. The V gene's germline CDR1 is SGHRS and CDR2 YFSETQ. Trimming took off 0 bases at V and 6 bases at J, with 14 bases between the two ends. This CDR3 reads CASSLGDRVGDTQYF. DNA for the CDR3: TGCGCCAGCAGCTTGGGGGACCGCGTCGGGGATACGCAGTATTTT. Based on the CDR3 plus reference TRBV5-1 and TRBJ2-3, the full variable domain is KAGVTQTPRYLIKTRGQQVTLSCSPISGHRSVSWYQQTPGQGLQFLFEYFSETQRNKGNFPGRFSGRQFSNSRSEMNVSTLELGDSALYLCASSLGDRVGDTQYFGPGTRLTVL.

The V and J genes are TRBV5-1 and TRBJ1-1; tentative D call: TRBD1 (6 bases). Deletions cut 4 bases from V and 4 bases from J, with 17 bases between. The germline gives CDR1 SGHRS, CDR2 YFSETQ. The CDR3 spans 15 residues. The CDR3 DNA sequence: TGCGCCAGCAGCGGGGTAGACAGGACCAGCACTGAAGCTTTCTTT. Encoded protein: CASSGVDRTSTEAFF. Using reference TRBV5-1 and TRBJ1-1 for the parts outside the CDR3, the full variable domain is KAGVTQTPRYLIKTRGQQVTLSCSPISGHRSVSWYQQTPGQGLQFLFEYFSETQRNKGNFPGRFSGRQFSNSRSEMNVSTLELGDSALYLCASSGVDRTSTEAFFGQGTRLTVV.

The chain links TRBV7-2 to TRBJ1-3; D uncertain. Germline V gene data show CDR1 as SGHTA and CDR2 as FQGNSA. The CDR3 loop spans 14 amino acids. V was pared by 5 bases and J by 0 bases, with 8 bases between. The CDR3 loop is CASSPSPSGNTIYF. CDR3 nucleotide sequence: TGTGCCAGCAGCCCGAGCCCCTCTGGAAACACCATATATTTT. Full variable domain (outside the CDR3, taken from reference TRBV7-2 and TRBJ1-3): GAGVSQSPSNKVTEKGKDVELRCDPISGHTALYWYRQSLGQGLEFLIYFQGNSAPDKSGLPSDRFSAERTGGSVSTLTIQRTQQEDSAVYLCASSPSPSGNTIYFGEGSWLTVV.

CDR3 DNA: TGTGCCAGCAGCGTAGAGGGACTAGCGTACGGCGAGCAGTACTTC. It encodes CASSVEGLAYGEQYF. This chain joins TRBV9 and TRBJ2-7; 10 bases are a match to TRBD2. The J segment lost 6 bases and the V segment lost 0 bases, leaving 6 bases of the junction unmatched. Looked up from germline, CDR1 is SGDLS and CDR2 is YYNGEE. CDR3 size: 15 residues. The variable domain in full, with the rest retrieved from reference TRBV9 and TRBJ2-7, is DSGVTQTPKHLITATGQRVTLRCSPRSGDLSVYWYQQSLDQGLQFLIQYYNGEERAKGNILERFSAQQFPDLHSELNLSSLELGDSALYFCASSVEGLAYGEQYFGPGTRLTVT.

The chain has TRBV9 and TRBJ2-3; possibly TRBD1 for D (5 bases). The CDR3 contains 16 residues. Germline CDR1 reads SGDLS; CDR2 reads YYNGEE. Trimming stripped 0 bases from V and 2 bases from J, with 13 bases between. The CDR3 DNA sequence: TGTGCCAGCAGCGTAGGCAGGGTTGGAGCCACAGATACGCAGTATTTT. It specifies CASSVGRVGATDTQYF.

Comments on this clone: Other DNA sequences from this sample encode an identical CDR3 as well. J is TRBJ1-2 and V is TRBV28, with 8 bases lining up with TRBD1. Germline V lookup: CDR1 MDHEN, CDR2 SYDVKM. The CDR3 has 14 amino acids. The J segment lost 5 bases and the V segment lost 3 bases, leaving 5 bases of the junction unmatched. The CDR3 spells CASSFVTGGYGYTF. CDR3 sequence (DNA): TGTGCCAGCAGTTTTGTCACAGGGGGTTATGGCTACACCTTC.

The chain couples TRBV9 to TRBJ1-2; TRBD1 agrees at 9 bases. Germline loops: CDR1 SGDLS, CDR2 YYNGEE. J lost 7 bases, V lost 3 bases, and 10 bases had no gene match. This CDR3 spans 15 amino acids. CDR3 residues: CASSGDRDRVGGYTF. The CDR3 region has the DNA TGTGCCAGCAGCGGCGACAGGGACAGGGTCGGTGGCTACACCTTC.

The V and J genes are TRBV7-8 and TRBJ2-7; 9 bases line up with TRBD1. The CDR3 loop spans 14 amino acids. Germline trimming cut 4 bases from V and 3 bases from J; bases unmatched to any gene: 4. CDR1 SGHVS and CDR2 FQNEAQ come from the germline V gene. The CDR3 reads CASSYDRGGYEQYF. The CDR3 bases are TGTGCCAGCAGCTACGACAGGGGGGGCTACGAGCAGTACTTC.

This clone was observed a single time. The V gene is TRBV4-1, the J gene TRBJ2-5; D is undetermined. Trimming pared 2 bases from V and 3 bases from J, leaving 13 bases between. The germline V gene has CDR1 MGHRA and CDR2 YSYEKL. There are 15 residues in the CDR3. CDR3 bases: TGCGCCAGCAGCCAATTGCCAGGAGCTAAAGAGACCCAGTACTTC. Translated, it gives CASSQLPGAKETQYF.

This clone was picked up a small number of times. The CDR3 is CASSEVDRGKTEAFF. The CDR3 DNA follows: TGTGCCAGCAGTGAGGTGGACAGGGGGAAGACTGAAGCTTTCTTT. The chain recombines TRBV2 with TRBJ1-1; 10 bases are shared with TRBD1. The CDR3 has 15 residues. Germline V gene sequence: CDR1 SNHLY, CDR2 FYNNEI. Trimming removed 3 bases from V and 5 bases from J; junction bases left unmatched: 6. The whole variable domain, remainder taken from reference TRBV2 and TRBJ1-1, is EPEVTQTPSHQVTQMGQEVILRCVPISNHLYFYWYRQILGQKVEFLVSFYNNEISEKSEIFDDQFSVERPDGSNFTLKIRSTKLEDSAMYFCASSEVDRGKTEAFFGQGTRLTVV.

This chain joins TRBV18 and TRBJ2-1; D could derive from TRBD1 or TRBD2 (5 bases each). The CDR3 has 18 residues. Per the germline V gene, CDR1 is KGHSH and CDR2 is LQKENI. Trimming stripped 7 bases from V and 0 bases from J, with 22 bases between. The DNA for the CDR3 is TGTGCCAGCTTCCCGGGACCCGGACTTTCTAGCTCCTACAATGAGCAGTTCTTC. It yields the protein CASFPGPGLSSSYNEQFF.

J is TRBJ2-7 and V is TRBV6-1; D remains unclear. Germline V CDR1 and CDR2: MNHNS, SASEGT. Trimming shortened V by 6 bases and J by 2 bases, and 5 bases separated the two germline ends. CDR3 length equals 11 residues. The CDR3 DNA reads TGTGCCAGCAGCCGGGCCTACGAGCAGTACTTC. Translated, it gives CASSRAYEQYF.

The genes are TRBV19 and TRBJ1-5; possibly TRBD1 for D (5 bases). Germline CDR1 is LNHDA and CDR2 is SQIVND (reference sequence). Deletions cut 7 bases from V and 0 bases from J, with 22 bases between. CDR3 length equals 18 residues. In DNA form, the CDR3 reads TGTGCCAGTACCAACTTACGAGGGGCTGCCGATAGCAATCAGCCCCAGCATTTT. It specifies CASTNLRGAADSNQPQHF.

V usage is TRBV18 and J usage is TRBJ2-3; 7 nucleotides match TRBD2. Trimming at V came to 2 bases and at J to 2 bases, leaving 1 base not matched to a gene. The CDR3 totals 14 residues. Per the germline V gene, CDR1 is KGHSH and CDR2 is LQKENI. The CDR3: CASSPGGVTDTQYF. The DNA of the CDR3 is TGTGCCAGCTCACCAGGGGGGGTCACAGATACGCAGTATTTT.

This chain uses TRBV7-7 with TRBJ2-2, with no clear D. Germline V gene sequence: CDR1 SSHAT, CDR2 FNYEAQ (reference sequence). This CDR3 has 14 amino acids. V lost 3 bases and J lost 4, with 9 bases in between. This CDR3 reads CASSFNRATGELFF. Here the CDR3 DNA reads TGTGCCAGCAGCTTTAATAGGGCCACCGGGGAGCTGTTTTTT. Full variable domain (missing parts from reference TRBV7-7 and TRBJ2-2): GAGVSQSPRYKVTKRGQDVTLRCDPISSHATLYWYQQALGQGPEFLTYFNYEAQPDKSGLPSDRFSAERPEGSISTLTIQRTEQRDSAMYRCASSFNRATGELFFGEGSRLTVL.

V gene TRBV28 combines with J gene TRBJ2-7; 10 bases line up with TRBD1. The CDR3 contains 16 residues. Germline-derived CDR1 and CDR2 are MDHEN and SYDVKM. V lost 5 bases, J lost 6 bases, and 13 bases stayed unmatched. As DNA, the CDR3 is TGTGCCAGCAGTAGAACCGGGACAGGGGTCTGGGGCGAGCAGTACTTC. It codes for CASSRTGTGVWGEQYF.

The chain joins TRBV23-1 to TRBJ2-7, with no clear D. TRBV23-1 is annotated as an ORF whose role is uncertain. The CDR3 totals 16 residues. V was shortened by 4 bases and J by 2 bases, with 18 bases between the two germline ends. The CDR3 DNA follows: TGCGCCAGCAGTCCACGACTCCTTAGGAAACCCTACGAGCAGTACTTC. This gives the protein CASSPRLLRKPYEQYF.

The chain links TRBV6-1 to TRBJ2-3, with a weak D call TRBD1 (5 bases). In germline, CDR1 is MNHNS, CDR2 SASEGT. The germline V and J ends were trimmed by 2 bases and 3 bases, with 12 bases remaining between them. The CDR3 totals 15 residues. The CDR3 bases are TGTGCCAGCAGTGAAAACTACAGGCGAACAGATACGCAGTATTTT. This gives the protein CASSENYRRTDTQYF.

The rearrangement joins TRBV4-1 to TRBJ1-1, with D possibly being TRBD1 (6 bases). In germline, CDR1 is MGHRA, CDR2 YSYEKL. Trimming took off 3 bases at V and 3 bases at J, with 20 bases between the two ends. The CDR3 extends over 17 amino acids. The CDR3 DNA is TGCGCCAGCAGCCAGGTCGGTCGGGGGCCACGGGACACTGAAGCTTTCTTT. It yields the protein CASSQVGRGPRDTEAFF.

This rearrangement joins TRBV18 to TRBJ2-5; D remains unclear. CDR3 size: 15 residues. In germline, CDR1 is KGHSH, CDR2 LQKENI. Between the trimmed V and J ends, which lost 0 bases and 4 bases, there was a span of 12 bases. The CDR3 nucleotides read TGTGCCAGCTCACCACCCGCTTCGCCGGCAGAGACCCAGTACTTC. Protein product: CASSPPASPAETQYF.

The rearrangement uses TRBV9 and TRBJ1-3, with D uncertain. The germline gives CDR1 SGDLS, CDR2 YYNGEE. V lost 4 bases, J lost 0 bases, and 14 bases lay in between. The CDR3 totals 16 residues. CDR3 sequence: CASSNTAGFSGNTIYF. CDR3 nucleotides: TGTGCCAGCAGCAACACGGCAGGTTTCTCTGGAAACACCATATATTTT.

This chain uses TRBV7-2 with TRBJ2-7, with D tentatively TRBD2 (6 bases). The CDR3 is 15 amino acids. The ends were cut back, 1 base at V and 2 bases at J, with 12 bases in the middle. CDR1 SGHTA and CDR2 FQGNSA come from the germline V gene. The CDR3 DNA is TGTGCCAGCAGCTTAGTTGGTGGGGAGGCCTACGAGCAGTACTTC. Its protein is CASSLVGGEAYEQYF.

This chain joins TRBV28 and TRBJ2-6; D is unclear. Germline V gene data show CDR1 as MDHEN and CDR2 as SYDVKM. The CDR3 runs to 16 residues. The V and J ends lost 5 bases and 5 bases respectively, with 16 bases between them. CDR3 protein: CASSQPLQSRANVLTF. In DNA, the CDR3 is TGTGCCAGCAGTCAACCGTTACAAAGTCGGGCCAACGTCCTGACTTTC.

This chain connects TRBV7-9 to TRBJ2-6; TRBD1 is a possible D gene (6 bases). Germline V gene data show CDR1 as SEHNR and CDR2 as FQNEAQ (reference sequence). There are 15 residues in the CDR3. V lost 5 bases and J 0 bases, leaving 8 bases between the germline ends. CDR3 residues: CASSTGFSGANVLTF. The CDR3 nucleotides read TGTGCCAGCAGCACAGGGTTCTCTGGGGCCAACGTCCTGACTTTC.

In DNA form, the CDR3 reads TGTGCCAGTAGTAGTCGGGTGTACCAAGAGACCCAGTACTTC. As protein: CASSSRVYQETQYF. The rearrangement joins TRBV19 to TRBJ2-5; D gene unclear. The V gene's germline CDR1 is LNHDA and CDR2 SQIVND (reference sequence). The V end was cut by 4 bases, the J end by 0 bases, with 9 bases between. CDR3 size: 14 residues.